This paragraph reports one T cell receptor beta chain. Its specificity is not known. Germline values: CDR1 MNHEY, CDR2 SVGAGI. The germline V and J ends were trimmed by 7 bases and 6 bases, with 18 bases remaining between them. This CDR3 has 14 amino acids. This specimen belongs to a study of blood T cells in healthy people across ages. A sample-barcoded 5' primer and a J-beta primer mix were used in a second PCR of about 7 to 11 cycles. From the 5' RACE reads, TCRdb called clonotypes with MiXCR, one entry per CDR3 protein. The sample has about 800,000 distinct CDR3 sequences; roughly 25% are singletons. General study points: CMV status of donors was not determined, possibly confounding expanded clonotype changes.

This same sample was also taken into another study, of T cells of mothers and their children.

The chain joins TRBV6-5 to TRBJ1-2; tentative D call: TRBD1 (5 bases). The receptor's source is a boy between 10 and 17 years old in good health. Sequencing was carried out using blood. CDR3 sequence: CASTDRGGRDGYTF. The DNA of the CDR3 is TGTGCCAGCACCGACCGCGGGGGACGGGATGGCTACACCTTC.